What follows are 15 T cell receptor beta chains derived from one specimen sequenced in a study of beta chain features in type 1 diabetes. The whole isolated RNA underwent reverse transcription, so sequencing captured expressed TCRB transcripts. Some clones are missing from TCRdb's copy, which holds only in-frame ones; the method was immunoSEQ multiplex PCR. The sample contains some 900,000 clones, 15% to 20% of which appear only once. Material: naive CD4+ T cells from blood. The source is a woman between 18 and 29 years old in good health.

The chain links TRBV28 to TRBJ2-7; tentative D call: TRBD2 (6 bases). This CDR3 is 13 amino acids long. Between the trimmed V and J ends, which lost 5 bases and 0 bases, there was a span of 8 bases. Germline-derived CDR1 and CDR2 are MDHEN and SYDVKM. The CDR3 loop reads CASSRGYSYEQYF. CDR3 DNA sequence: TGTGCCAGCAGTCGGGGGTACTCCTACGAGCAGTACTTC.

This clone turned up a few times. The chain joins TRBV4-3 to TRBJ2-7, with TRBD2 matching over 8 bases. The CDR3 is 16 residues long. Germline CDR1 is LGHNA and CDR2 is YSLEER. V gave up 0 bases and J gave up 2 bases; unmatched junction bases: 6. The CDR3 here is CASSQDLPAGAYEQYF. CDR3 nucleotides: TGCGCCAGCAGCCAAGATCTCCCAGCGGGAGCCTACGAGCAGTACTTC.

This clone was counted between two and nine times. This chain links TRBV29-1 with TRBJ2-5, with 13 bases aligning to TRBD2. Unmatched junction bases numbered 12, after V lost 3 bases and J lost 5 bases. Germline CDR1 is SQVTM and CDR2 is ANQGSEA. The CDR3 covers 17 residues. Here the CDR3 reads CSVDYILAGGPEETQYF. CDR3 coding DNA: TGCAGCGTTGACTACATACTAGCGGGAGGGCCCGAGGAGACCCAGTACTTC.

The V and J genes are TRBV13 and TRBJ1-3; possibly TRBD1 for D (6 bases). The germline gives CDR1 PRHDT, CDR2 FYEKMQ (reference sequence). The length of the CDR3 is 18 residues. V was shortened by 3 bases and J by 0 bases, with 18 bases between the two germline ends. CDR3 residues: CASSLGWTDSHSGNTIYF. The CDR3 coding sequence is TGTGCCAGCAGCTTGGGATGGACAGACTCCCACTCTGGAAACACCATATATTTT.

This clone was seen only a few times. This sample also contains other DNA sequences that code for the same CDR3. J is TRBJ2-7 and V is TRBV28; perhaps TRBD2 as D (6 bases). V lost 6 bases to trimming and J lost 0 bases, with 12 bases between them. CDR1 and CDR2 from the germline V gene are MDHEN and SYDVKM. This CDR3 comprises 14 residues. CDR3 amino acids: CASRLSGSSYEQYF. DNA of the CDR3: TGTGCCAGCAGACTTAGCGGCAGCTCCTACGAGCAGTACTTC. Drawing the rest from reference TRBV28 and TRBJ2-7, the complete variable domain is DVKVTQSSRYLVKRTGEKVFLECVQDMDHENMFWYRQDPGLGLRLIYFSYDVKMKEKGDIPEGYSVSREKKERFSLILESASTNQTSMYLCASRLSGSSYEQYFGPGTRLTVT.

This clone was counted a few times. The sample carries other DNA sequences with the same CDR3. V is TRBV7-3 and J is TRBJ2-2; D gene unclear. The CDR3 sequence is 14 residues long. Trimming removed 1 base from V and 1 base from J, with 4 bases in between. Germline CDR1 reads SGHTA; CDR2 reads FQGTGA. DNA of the CDR3: TGTGCCAGCAGCTTAATAGTGAACACCGGGGAGCTGTTTTTT. Protein product: CASSLIVNTGELFF.

The V call is TRBV29-1, the J call TRBJ1-1, with 10 positions matching TRBD1. The V and J ends lost 6 bases and 5 bases, in that order; junction bases with no gene match: 9. The CDR3 extends over 14 amino acids. Germline values: CDR1 SQVTM, CDR2 ANQGSEA. The CDR3 DNA sequence: TGCAGCGTAACCGACAGGGGGCGATGGACTGAAGCTTTCTTT. Translation: CSVTDRGRWTEAFF.

This clone was seen a few times. The chain combines TRBV18 with TRBJ1-1, with D tentatively TRBD1 (5 bases). The CDR3 runs to 16 residues. Trimming removed 3 bases from V and 1 base from J, with 15 bases in between. Germline V CDR1 and CDR2: KGHSH, LQKENI. For the CDR3, the DNA is TGTGCCAGCTCACCGATGGTGACAGATACGAACACTGAAGCTTTCTTT. This encodes CASSPMVTDTNTEAFF. Using reference TRBV18 and TRBJ1-1 for the parts outside the CDR3, the full variable domain is NAGVMQNPRHLVRRRGQEARLRCSPMKGHSHVYWYRQLPEEGLKFMVYLQKENIIDESGMPKERFSAEFPKEGPSILRIQQVVRGDSAAYFCASSPMVTDTNTEAFFGQGTRLTVV.

This clone came up a few times. This chain uses TRBV7-2 with TRBJ1-1; D not resolved. Trimming removed 5 bases at V and 7 bases at J, with 14 bases between. This CDR3 spans 13 amino acids. In germline, CDR1 is SGHTA, CDR2 FQGNSA. CDR3 loop: CASSAPATNEAFF. The CDR3 DNA sequence: TGTGCCAGCAGCGCCCCCGCGACAAATGAAGCTTTCTTT.

A few counts support this clone. The chain is built from TRBV7-9 and TRBJ2-3; 10 bases are shared with TRBD2. The CDR3 has 18 residues. The junction had 10 bases not matched to a gene; V was cut back by 1 base and J by 3 bases. Germline V gene data show CDR1 as SEHNR and CDR2 as FQNEAQ (reference sequence). CDR3 sequence: CASSLDLRVTSGTDTQYF. DNA for the CDR3: TGTGCCAGCAGCTTAGACCTCCGCGTGACTAGCGGGACAGATACGCAGTATTTT.

This chain links TRBV7-9 with TRBJ2-4; 7 bases line up with TRBD1. The germline V gene encodes CDR1 SEHNR and CDR2 FQNEAQ (reference sequence). The V and J ends lost 2 bases and 7 bases, in that order; junction bases with no gene match: 2. This CDR3 spans 13 amino acids. This CDR3 is CASSLLQGNIQYF. CDR3 in DNA: TGTGCCAGCAGCTTATTACAGGGGAACATTCAGTACTTC.

This clone was observed a handful of times. This sequence joins TRBV11-1 and TRBJ1-2, with 8 bases fitting TRBD1. This CDR3 has 13 residues. From germline, CDR1 is SGHAT and CDR2 FQDESV (reference sequence). V shed 6 bases and J 8 bases; nucleotides not matched to a gene: 8. The CDR3 DNA follows: TGTGCCAGCAGTTTATCCGGGACAGGCGGCTACACCTTC. This sequence encodes CASSLSGTGGYTF.

A few counts support this clone. The chain recombines TRBV7-9 with TRBJ2-1; 9 nucleotides match TRBD1. Germline assignment: CDR1 SEHNR and CDR2 FQNEAQ (reference sequence). This CDR3 comprises 18 residues. The V gene end was trimmed by 5 bases and the J gene end by 4 bases; junction bases not matched to a gene: 15. The CDR3: CASSNDRGVFIKYNEQFF. In nucleotides, the CDR3 is TGTGCCAGCAGCAATGACAGGGGGGTTTTTATAAAATACAATGAGCAGTTCTTC.

This sequence joins TRBV18 and TRBJ2-7, with 8 bases lining up with TRBD1. The germline CDR1 and CDR2 sequences are KGHSH and LQKENI. There are 14 residues in the CDR3. V lost 5 bases and J lost 3; bases outside the gene matches: 6. The CDR3 bases are TGTGCCAGCTCAGCATCGACAGGGGACTACGAGCAGTACTTC. Protein product: CASSASTGDYEQYF.

The V and J genes are TRBV28 and TRBJ1-2; a possible D gene is TRBD1 (6 bases). This CDR3 is built from 14 residues. Germline V gene sequence: CDR1 MDHEN, CDR2 SYDVKM. Trimming removed 5 bases from V and 4 bases from J, with 14 bases in between. CDR3 in amino acids: CASSGGGKAYGYTF. The CDR3 DNA reads as TGTGCCAGCAGTGGAGGGGGGAAGGCCTATGGCTACACCTTC.